This TCR beta chain was recorded in a study of T-cell reconstitution after alpha-beta-depleted transplantation in children. General study points: By one year post-transplant, T-cell counts and diversity largely arose from T cells that were newly produced. Diversity of TCRbeta at day 60 was high in some patients, arising from surviving recipient T cells and thymic progenitors. Alpha-beta T cells present about two months after transplant were reported to originate from several hundred expanded graft clones.

Unique molecular identifiers were built into the TCRbeta library. From the PCR reads, TCRdb called clonotypes with MiXCR, one entry per CDR3 protein. The sample has approximately 500,000 distinct CDR3 sequences, more than 9% seen once. This CDR3 is 12 amino acids long. Germline V gene sequence: CDR1 SQVTM, CDR2 ANQGSEA. Trimming pared 7 bases from V and 12 bases from J, leaving 19 bases between. This clonotype has at least ten counts. Antigen unknown. Material: PBMCs, obtained before TCRalphabeta/CD19-depleted stem cell transplant. The J gene is TRBJ2-1, the V gene TRBV29-1; D is perhaps TRBD1 or TRBD2 (6 bases each). The TCR comes from a child aged 2 to 10 with inherited bone marrow failure, due to receive a stem cell transplant. The CDR3 DNA follows: TGCAGCGCCGAGGGCAGGGGAGGCGTGCAGTTCTTC. This gives the protein CSAEGRGGVQFF.